This entry is about one TCR beta chain. This entry is derived from a study of metastatic and nonmetastatic thyroid tumors. Overall study context: The study looked at repertoires side by side in blood and in tumor or nodule tissue from malignant and benign thyroid patients.

MiXCR reprocessed the PCR reads for TCRdb. The sample has about 5,000 clones; around 35% are singletons. Germline V CDR1 and CDR2: DFQATT, SNEGSKA (reference sequence). This CDR3 comprises 15 residues. Trimming cost V 5 bases and J 2 bases, with 17 bases left between them. No patient received treatment before thyroid surgery. The J gene is TRBJ2-3, the V gene TRBV20-1; D tentatively reads TRBD1 or TRBD2 (7 bases each). This TCR came from a male donor with papillary thyroid cancer or a benign thyroid nodule (not recorded which). Some clones in this sample may be carry-over from other donors' samples. The specimen was tumor tissue. CDR3 amino acids: CSAPQGGTTTDTQYF. The CDR3 nucleotides read TGCAGTGCTCCCCAGGGGGGGACTACCACAGATACGCAGTATTTT.